This T cell receptor (beta chain) was sequenced in a study of shared T cell receptors in the human thymus. Libraries were prepared by immunoSEQ multiplex PCR; TCRdb keeps only in-frame clonotypes and omits some of them. The repertoire includes approximately 760,000 clones, 70% to 90% of them detected once, and roughly 0.01% sits in the top ten. The length of the CDR3 is 18 residues. In germline, CDR1 is PRHDT, CDR2 FYEKMQ (reference sequence). V shed 7 bases and J 1 base; nucleotides not matched to a gene: 12. This sample also appeared in a second study, on human thymus T cells. That report adds: Infants served as donors; they were healthy and Finnish and were having corrective surgery for congenital heart defects. Thymus tissue was removed during corrective cardiac surgery. Thymic and blood repertoires seemed to show skewed V and J gene use. Unrelated individuals reportedly shared highly overlapping thymic TCR repertoires.

This sequence originates from a girl under three years old with a congenital heart defect. Sample: thymocytes. V and J are TRBV13 and TRBJ2-3; 12 nucleotides match TRBD2. The CDR3 coding sequence is TGTGCCAGCAACAAAGGACTAGCGGGGCGCATTGGCACAGATACGCAGTATTTT. It specifies CASNKGLAGRIGTDTQYF.